These T cell receptor beta chains were read from a single sample in a study of monozygotic twins with inflammatory bowel disease. TCRdb reprocessed the 5' RACE reads, with one entry per CDR3 protein and no DNA. Its table lists approximately 400,000 distinct CDR3 sequences. Source material: blood. The receptors stem from a human donor with ulcerative colitis or Crohn's disease, or a healthy co-twin of an affected twin (not recorded which). Each CDR3 is given with its conserved first and last residue. The order of the fields is V gene, J gene, CDR3 length, CDR3 protein.

V: TRBV5-1
J: TRBJ1-1
length: 14
CDR3: CASSSPGQNTEAFF

V: TRBV20-1
J: TRBJ2-5
length: 12
CDR3: CSARDPLAGVYF

V: TRBV20-1
J: TRBJ2-1
length: 14
CDR3: CSASAGTGINEQFF

V: TRBV5-4
J: TRBJ2-1
length: 16
CDR3: CASSPTSGGSYNEQFF

V: TRBV30
J: TRBJ1-5
length: 15
CDR3: CAWSLGGSFNQPQHF

V: TRBV4-1
J: TRBJ2-7
length: 14
CDR3: CASSQRLRDYEQYF

V: TRBV5-1
J: TRBJ2-3
length: 14
CDR3: CASSPQRLTDTQYF

V: TRBV7-2
J: TRBJ2-5
length: 15
CDR3: CASSQNRGRQETQYF

V: TRBV5-1
J: TRBJ2-2
length: 13
CDR3: CASSLQREGELFF

V: TRBV9
J: TRBJ2-2
length: 16
CDR3: CASSPTGGTLTGELFF

V: TRBV14
J: TRBJ2-1
length: 12
CDR3: CASSSTRDEQFF

V: TRBV5-1
J: TRBJ2-7
length: 15
CDR3: CASSWGLAGVWEQYF

V: TRBV6-5
J: TRBJ2-1
length: 16
CDR3: CASSYTIAASYNEQFF

V: TRBV5-1
J: TRBJ1-2
length: 16
CDR3: CASSLRPTGSNYGYTF

V: TRBV28
J: TRBJ2-1
length: 17
CDR3: CASSPRTSGRRVNEQFF

V: TRBV5-5
J: TRBJ2-7
length: 15
CDR3: CASTVEIRPSYEQYF